This TCR beta chain was sequenced during a study of patients and donors after allogeneic stem cell transplantation. The V and J ends lost 5 bases and 5 bases respectively, with 13 bases between them. The CDR3 loop spans 14 amino acids. CDR1 is LNHDA and CDR2 is SQIVND in the germline V gene (reference sequence). A single record per CDR3 protein comes from TCRdb applying MiXCR to the RT-PCR reads. The data show around 70,000 distinct CDR3 sequences, around 27% seen once. This sequence was found in a human donor who was either an allogeneic HSCT recipient or a stem cell or donor lymphocyte infusion donor (not recorded which). It is not recorded whose cells these are; they may come from a transplant donor. The sequenced sample consisted of blood, either unsorted or a sorted T cell fraction (not recorded which). The chain carries TRBV19 and TRBJ1-5, with a possible D match to TRBD1 (5 bases). CDR3 in DNA: TGTGCCAGTAGTGAATGGGGGTCAGATCAGCCCCAGCATTTT. Protein product: CASSEWGSDQPQHF.